These 21 T cell receptor beta chains were all obtained from the same sample, sequenced in a study of regulatory T cells in long-lasting Graves disease. Time point defined: persistent/refractory GD, antithyroid drugs over 5 years with positive TRAb. There was RNA extracted from PBMCs, and the TCR library was made from it. The authors built TCR beta libraries using iRepertoire HTBI primers and Arm-PCR of CDR3 regions. A single record per CDR3 protein comes from TCRdb applying MiXCR to the multiplex PCR reads. Found here are approximately 500,000 distinct CDR3 sequences, about a fifth of them singletons; the top ten hold roughly 7.1%. This material consisted of peripheral blood mononuclear cells (PBMCs), taken when the disease was refractory, from a patient treated with antithyroid drugs. The receptors were sampled from a female donor with Graves disease.

This clonotype has only a few counts. The chain recombines TRBV7-9 with TRBJ1-1; 7 positions agree with TRBD1. CDR1 and CDR2 (germline): SEHNR, FQNEAQ (reference sequence). Trimming removed 4 bases from V and 5 bases from J; junction bases left unmatched: 10. The CDR3 totals 15 residues. The DNA for the CDR3 is TGTGCCAGCAGCTACCCGCGGGACAGAATGACTGAAGCTTTCTTT. Its translation is CASSYPRDRMTEAFF.

This chain uses TRBV3-1 with TRBJ1-3; D remains ambiguous. Germline loops: CDR1 LGHDT, CDR2 YNNKEL (reference sequence). Deletions cut 0 bases from V and 1 base from J, with 4 bases between. The CDR3 is 14 amino acids. DNA for the CDR3: TGTGCCAGCAGCCAAGAGGGTTCTGGAAACACCATATATTTT. Translation gives CASSQEGSGNTIYF.

The gene calls are TRBV14 and TRBJ2-1, with 12 bases lining up with TRBD1. CDR1 and CDR2 (germline): SGHDN, FVKESK. V lost 4 bases, J lost 9 bases, and 10 bases stayed unmatched. The length of the CDR3 is 16 residues. This CDR3 reads CASSRRSGTGGSEQFF. The CDR3 DNA is TGTGCCAGCAGCCGACGGTCGGGGACAGGGGGCAGTGAGCAGTTCTTC.

At least ten counts were recorded for this clonotype. The chain couples TRBV9 to TRBJ2-5; D is uncertain. Germline V gene sequence: CDR1 SGDLS, CDR2 YYNGEE. Trimming removed 0 bases at V and 5 bases at J, with 14 bases between. The CDR3 spans 15 residues. This chain's CDR3 is CASSVAPTADETQYF. CDR3 nucleotide sequence: TGTGCCAGCAGCGTAGCTCCCACGGCGGACGAGACCCAGTACTTC.

This clonotype has ten or more counts. The chain employs TRBV6-1 and TRBJ2-7; TRBD1 matches at 7 bases. The CDR3 loop spans 13 amino acids. With 8 bases clipped from V and 3 bases from J, the junction kept 7 bases outside the gene matches. The germline gives CDR1 MNHNS, CDR2 SASEGT. CDR3 sequence reads: CASHGQAVYEQYF. The CDR3 DNA reads as TGTGCCAGCCACGGACAGGCGGTCTACGAGCAGTACTTC.

This clonotype has ten or more counts. The V and J genes are TRBV20-1 and TRBJ1-1, with 7 bases that match TRBD1. The CDR3 covers 15 residues. CDR1 DFQATT and CDR2 SNEGSKA come from the germline V gene (reference sequence). Losses at the gene ends were 4 bases for V and 1 base for J; bases not matched to a gene: 9. The CDR3 bases are TGCAGTGCTACCTTCACGGACAGGAGGAACACTGAAGCTTTCTTT. The encoded protein is CSATFTDRRNTEAFF.

V usage is TRBV7-9 and J usage is TRBJ2-7; 9 bases fit TRBD1. With 3 bases clipped from V and 4 bases from J, the junction kept 16 bases outside the gene matches. CDR3 length equals 18 residues. CDR1 is SEHNR, CDR2 FQNEAQ, per germline (reference sequence). The CDR3 reads CASSFFGGGGQGRYEQYF. CDR3 sequence (DNA): TGTGCCAGCAGCTTTTTCGGAGGCGGGGGACAGGGCCGGTACGAGCAGTACTTC. Filled out from reference TRBV7-9 and TRBJ2-7, the complete variable domain reads DTGVSQNPRHKITKRGQNVTFRCDPISEHNRLYWYRQTLGQGPEFLTYFQNEAQLEKSRLLSDRFSAERPKGSFSTLEIQRTEQGDSAMYLCASSFFGGGGQGRYEQYFGPGTRLTVT.

In this sample, this clonotype turned up many times. DNA of the CDR3: TGTGCCAGCAGTCTCGATTTAACGGATGGCTACACCTTC. It encodes CASSLDLTDGYTF. The chain links TRBV28 to TRBJ1-2; no clear D gene. Trimming removed 5 bases from V and 6 bases from J, with 13 bases in between. The germline V gene has CDR1 MDHEN and CDR2 SYDVKM. The CDR3 has 13 residues.

The chain has TRBV5-1 and TRBJ1-2, with TRBD1 matching 10 bases. Trimming cost V 3 bases and J 2 bases; bases outside gene matches: 7. The CDR3 covers 16 residues. CDR1 and CDR2 from the germline V gene are SGHRS and YFSETQ. The CDR3 DNA reads TGCGCCAGCAGCTCGTTATCGGGACAGGGGAACTATGGCTACACCTTC. It encodes CASSSLSGQGNYGYTF. The entire variable domain, with the rest obtained from reference TRBV5-1 and TRBJ1-2, is as follows: KAGVTQTPRYLIKTRGQQVTLSCSPISGHRSVSWYQQTPGQGLQFLFEYFSETQRNKGNFPGRFSGRQFSNSRSEMNVSTLELGDSALYLCASSSLSGQGNYGYTFGSGTRLTVV.

This clonotype was recorded at least ten times. V gene TRBV11-3 combines with J gene TRBJ1-1; D call uncertain. The CDR3 totals 14 residues. Germline CDR1 and CDR2: SGHNT and YENEEA. V shed 1 base and J shed 10 bases, with 16 bases lying between them. CDR3 in amino acids: CASSLGPGQRAAFF. CDR3 nucleotide sequence: TGTGCCAGCAGCTTAGGTCCGGGCCAACGGGCAGCTTTCTTT.

This clonotype was seen many times. The chain uses TRBV28 and TRBJ1-1; unclear D gene. V was clipped by 6 bases and J by 0 bases, with 8 bases between them. This CDR3 has 13 amino acids. Germline lookup yields CDR1 MDHEN and CDR2 SYDVKM. CDR3 residues: CASRDTVNTEAFF. For the CDR3, the DNA is TGTGCCAGCAGAGATACAGTGAACACTGAAGCTTTCTTT.

V and J are TRBV6-1 and TRBJ1-5; TRBD1 is a possible D gene (6 bases). Trimming pared 3 bases from V and 1 base from J, leaving 13 bases between. From germline, CDR1 is MNHNS and CDR2 SASEGT. CDR3 length: 16 residues. CDR3 sequence reads: CASSDRAGASNQPQHF. CDR3 DNA sequence: TGTGCCAGCAGTGATCGGGCAGGGGCCAGCAATCAGCCCCAGCATTTT.

This clonotype has more than one count but fewer than ten. This sequence joins TRBV13 and TRBJ1-1; possible D gene TRBD1, 5 bases. Germline V CDR1 and CDR2: PRHDT, FYEKMQ (reference sequence). With 5 bases removed from V and 1 base from J, the gap between germline ends came to 11 bases. CDR3 length: 14 amino acids. The CDR3 region has the DNA TGTGCCAGCAGCCAACAGGTGAGGAACACTGAAGCTTTCTTT. This encodes CASSQQVRNTEAFF.

This clonotype was seen many times. The chain links TRBV11-3 to TRBJ1-4, with D unresolved. The germline V and J ends were trimmed by 5 bases and 5 bases, with 12 bases remaining between them. Germline V gives CDR1 SGHNT, CDR2 YENEEA. This CDR3 has 14 residues. CDR3 DNA sequence: TGTGCCAGCAGCCGAGCCGGGGTGAATGAAAAACTGTTTTTT. Residues: CASSRAGVNEKLFF.

This clonotype was detected ten times or more. The chain recombines TRBV7-2 with TRBJ2-5, with D perhaps TRBD1 or TRBD2 (5 bases each). The CDR3 loop spans 15 amino acids. From germline, CDR1 is SGHTA and CDR2 FQGNSA. V was pared by 5 bases and J by 4 bases, with 17 bases between. DNA of the CDR3: TGTGCCAGCAGCCTTGGGACCCTTCGTCGAGAGACCCAGTACTTC. It codes for CASSLGTLRRETQYF.

The chain uses TRBV6-5 and TRBJ1-1; possible D gene TRBD1, 6 bases. V was shortened by 2 bases and J by 4 bases, with 17 bases between the two germline ends. The CDR3 loop spans 16 amino acids. Germline loops: CDR1 MNHEY, CDR2 SVGAGI. CDR3 residues: CASSYANTGRSTEAFF. The DNA for the CDR3 is TGTGCCAGCAGTTACGCGAATACAGGGAGAAGCACTGAAGCTTTCTTT.

This chain connects TRBV29-1 to TRBJ2-7; D not resolved. Germline V gene sequence: CDR1 SQVTM, CDR2 ANQGSEA. CDR3 length: 12 amino acids. Trimming stripped 4 bases from V and 0 bases from J, with 7 bases between. This CDR3 reads CSVGTYSYEQYF. DNA of the CDR3: TGCAGCGTTGGGACGTACTCCTACGAGCAGTACTTC.

The rearrangement links TRBV19 to TRBJ1-1; perhaps TRBD1 as D (5 bases). The CDR3 runs to 16 residues. The V gene lost 6 bases and the J gene lost 5 bases, with 22 bases spanning the gap. Germline V CDR1 and CDR2: LNHDA, SQIVND (reference sequence). CDR3 nucleotides: TGTGCCAGTAGACAATCCGTCGGGGGAATAACGACTGAAGCTTTCTTT. This encodes CASRQSVGGITTEAFF. Combining the CDR3 with reference TRBV19 and TRBJ1-1 gives the whole variable domain DGGITQSPKYLFRKEGQNVTLSCEQNLNHDAMYWYRQDPGQGLRLIYYSQIVNDFQKGDIAEGYSVSREKKESFPLTVTSAQKNPTAFYLCASRQSVGGITTEAFFGQGTRLTVV.

This clonotype was found many times. V is TRBV6-1 and J is TRBJ1-2; 8 bases agree with TRBD1. Germline V gives CDR1 MNHNS, CDR2 SASEGT. The CDR3 runs to 15 residues. V shed 4 bases and J 8 bases; nucleotides not matched to a gene: 12. Here the CDR3 reads CASSAINTGGSGYTF. CDR3 DNA sequence: TGTGCCAGCAGTGCCATAAATACAGGGGGGTCAGGCTACACCTTC.

This clonotype was recorded at least ten times. The chain is built from TRBV6-1 and TRBJ1-2; D is unclear. The CDR3 runs 14 residues. The V gene's germline CDR1 is MNHNS and CDR2 SASEGT. V lost 5 bases, J lost 2 bases, and 12 bases lay in between. The CDR3 loop reads CASSPPTSNYGYTF. The CDR3 DNA reads as TGTGCCAGCAGTCCCCCTACCTCAAACTATGGCTACACCTTC.

This clonotype has ten or more counts. This chain links TRBV7-2 with TRBJ1-5; a weak D match, TRBD1 (6 bases). Between the trimmed V and J ends, which lost 1 base and 8 bases, there was a span of 12 bases. This CDR3 comprises 14 residues. In germline, CDR1 is SGHTA, CDR2 FQGNSA. The CDR3 DNA follows: TGTGCCAGCAGCTTAGATCGGGGGCTGGAGCCCCAGCATTTT. Protein: CASSLDRGLEPQHF.